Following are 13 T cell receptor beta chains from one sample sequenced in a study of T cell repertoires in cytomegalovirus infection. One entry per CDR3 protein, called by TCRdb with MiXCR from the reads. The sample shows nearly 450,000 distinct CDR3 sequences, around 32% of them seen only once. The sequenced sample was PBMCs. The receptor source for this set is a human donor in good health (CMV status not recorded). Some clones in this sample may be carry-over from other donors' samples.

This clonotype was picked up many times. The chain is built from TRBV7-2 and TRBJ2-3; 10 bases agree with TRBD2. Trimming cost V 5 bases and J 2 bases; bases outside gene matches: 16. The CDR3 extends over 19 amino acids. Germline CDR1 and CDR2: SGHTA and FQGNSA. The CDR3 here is CASSGPTLSGGLYTDTQYF. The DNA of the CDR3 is TGTGCCAGCAGCGGCCCTACACTTAGCGGGGGGCTATACACAGATACGCAGTATTTT. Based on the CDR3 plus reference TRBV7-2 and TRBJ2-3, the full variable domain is GAGVSQSPSNKVTEKGKDVELRCDPISGHTALYWYRQSLGQGLEFLIYFQGNSAPDKSGLPSDRFSAERTGGSVSTLTIQRTQQEDSAVYLCASSGPTLSGGLYTDTQYFGPGTRLTVL.

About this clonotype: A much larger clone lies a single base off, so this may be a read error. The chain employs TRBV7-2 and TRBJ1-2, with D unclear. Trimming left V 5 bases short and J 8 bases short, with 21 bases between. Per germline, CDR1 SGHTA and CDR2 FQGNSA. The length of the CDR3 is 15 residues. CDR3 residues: CASSPLGFRGEGYTF. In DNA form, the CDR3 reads TGTGCCAGCAGCCCCCTCGGTTTCCGCGGGGAGGGCTACACCTTC.

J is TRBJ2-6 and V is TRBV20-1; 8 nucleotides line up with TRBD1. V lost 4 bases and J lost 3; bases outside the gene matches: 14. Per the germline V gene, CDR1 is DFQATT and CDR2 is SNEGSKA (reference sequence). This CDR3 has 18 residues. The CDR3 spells CSAKHLRRGPRGANVLTF. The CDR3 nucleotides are TGCAGTGCTAAGCATCTTCGCAGGGGGCCGCGTGGGGCCAACGTCCTGACTTTC.

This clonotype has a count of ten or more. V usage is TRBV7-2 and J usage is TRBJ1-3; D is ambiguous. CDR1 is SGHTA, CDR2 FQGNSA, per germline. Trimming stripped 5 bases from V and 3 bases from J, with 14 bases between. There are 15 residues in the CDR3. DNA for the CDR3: TGTGCCAGCAGCCCGCAAGAGCCCGTTGGAAACACCATATATTTT. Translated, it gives CASSPQEPVGNTIYF.

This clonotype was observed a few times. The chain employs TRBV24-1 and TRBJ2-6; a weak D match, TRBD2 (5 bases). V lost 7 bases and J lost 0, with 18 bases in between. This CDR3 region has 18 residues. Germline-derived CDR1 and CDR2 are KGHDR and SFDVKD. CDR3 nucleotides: TGTGCCACCAGCCCCGGAGGAGGACCGAACTCTGGGGCCAACGTCCTGACTTTC. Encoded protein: CATSPGGGPNSGANVLTF.

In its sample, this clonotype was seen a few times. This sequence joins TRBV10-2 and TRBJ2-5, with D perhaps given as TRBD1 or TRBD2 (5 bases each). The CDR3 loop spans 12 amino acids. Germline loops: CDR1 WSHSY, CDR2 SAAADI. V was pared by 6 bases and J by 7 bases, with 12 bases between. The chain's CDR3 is CASSGDRGTQYF. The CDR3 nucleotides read TGCGCCAGCAGCGGGGACCGCGGGACCCAGTACTTC.

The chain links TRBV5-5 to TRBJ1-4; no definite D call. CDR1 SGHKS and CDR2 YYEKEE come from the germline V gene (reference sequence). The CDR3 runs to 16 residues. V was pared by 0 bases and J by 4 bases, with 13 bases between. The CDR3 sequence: CASSLGNTIDNEKLFF. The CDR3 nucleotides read TGTGCCAGCAGCTTGGGAAATACGATCGATAATGAAAAACTGTTTTTT. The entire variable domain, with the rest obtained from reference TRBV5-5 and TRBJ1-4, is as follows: DAGVTQSPTHLIKTRGQQVTLRCSPISGHKSVSWYQQVLGQGPQFIFQYYEKEERGRGNFPDRFSARQFPNYSSELNVNALLLGDSALYLCASSLGNTIDNEKLFFGSGTQLSVL.

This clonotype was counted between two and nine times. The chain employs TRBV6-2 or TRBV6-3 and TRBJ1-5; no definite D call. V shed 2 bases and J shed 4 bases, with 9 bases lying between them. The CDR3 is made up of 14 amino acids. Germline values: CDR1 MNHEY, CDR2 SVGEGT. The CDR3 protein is CASSYSQLNQPQHF. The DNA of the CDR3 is TGTGCCAGCAGTTACAGTCAGCTAAATCAGCCCCAGCATTTT.

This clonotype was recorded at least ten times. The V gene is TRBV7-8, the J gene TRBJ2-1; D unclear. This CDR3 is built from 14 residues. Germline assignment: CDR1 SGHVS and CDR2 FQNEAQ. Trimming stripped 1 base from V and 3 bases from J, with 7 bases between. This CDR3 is CASSLGSDYNEQFF. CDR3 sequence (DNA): TGTGCCAGCAGCTTAGGCAGCGACTACAATGAGCAGTTCTTC.

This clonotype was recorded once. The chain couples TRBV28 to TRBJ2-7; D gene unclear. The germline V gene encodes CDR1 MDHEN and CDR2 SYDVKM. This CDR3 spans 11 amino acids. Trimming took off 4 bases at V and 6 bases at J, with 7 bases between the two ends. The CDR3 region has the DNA TGTGCCAGCAGTTCCCCCCCCGAGCAGTACTTC. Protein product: CASSSPPEQYF.

The CDR3 here is CASSKDRGNEKLFF. The CDR3 coding sequence is TGTGCCAGCAGTAAGGACAGGGGTAATGAAAAACTGTTTTTT. J is TRBJ1-4 and V is TRBV11-2, with TRBD1 matching over 9 bases. The CDR3 covers 14 residues. The V and J ends lost 6 bases and 4 bases, in that order; junction bases with no gene match: 3. Germline V lookup: CDR1 SGHAT, CDR2 FQNNGV.

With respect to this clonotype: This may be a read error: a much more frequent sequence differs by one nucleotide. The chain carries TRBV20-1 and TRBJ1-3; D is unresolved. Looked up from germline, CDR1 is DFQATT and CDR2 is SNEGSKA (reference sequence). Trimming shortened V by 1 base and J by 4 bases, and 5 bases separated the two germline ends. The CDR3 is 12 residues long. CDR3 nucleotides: TGCAGTGCTAGAGGGCCCGGAAACACCATATATTTT. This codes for CSARGPGNTIYF.

CDR3 sequence (DNA): TGTGCCAGCAGCTTCGGTCTGGGCGGCTACACCTTC. Its translation is CASSFGLGGYTF. V gene TRBV7-2 combines with J gene TRBJ1-2; D not resolved. The CDR3 covers 12 residues. Germline V CDR1 and CDR2: SGHTA, FQGNSA. The V gene lost 3 bases and the J gene lost 8 bases, with 10 bases spanning the gap.